The 8 T cell receptor beta chains below were found in one sample sequenced in a study of control samples from healthy donors and cancer patients. Sequencing used immunoSEQ multiplex PCR; TCRdb keeps in-frame clones, though not all of them. The table lists 150,000 or so clones, 93% of them singletons, with 2.4% in the top ten. Sequencing was done on a sample of blood. These receptors came from a middle-aged man in good health.

V is TRBV28 and J is TRBJ1-1; D is ambiguous. The CDR3 has 12 amino acids. CDR1 MDHEN and CDR2 SYDVKM come from the germline V gene. V was pared by 7 bases and J by 2 bases, with 8 bases between. This CDR3 is CASNRRNTEAFF. Written as DNA, the CDR3 is TGTGCCAGCAATCGGAGAAACACTGAAGCTTTCTTT.

This clone was seen a handful of times. CDR3 in amino acids: CASSYSRQGRGYGYTF. The CDR3, as DNA: TGTGCCAGCAGTTACTCTCGGCAGGGAAGGGGCTATGGCTACACCTTC. V is TRBV6-5 and J is TRBJ1-2; tentatively, D is TRBD1 (5 bases). CDR3 length: 16 residues. The germline V gene has CDR1 MNHEY and CDR2 SVGAGI. With 0 bases removed from V and 4 bases from J, the gap between germline ends came to 15 bases.

The chain is built from TRBV7-9 and TRBJ2-5; D unclear. Trimming took off 7 bases at V and 0 bases at J, with 6 bases between the two ends. Germline V CDR1 and CDR2: SEHNR, FQNEAQ (reference sequence). This CDR3 is built from 12 residues. The CDR3 DNA sequence: TGTGCCAGCACCTGGGACCAAGAGACCCAGTACTTC. This sequence encodes CASTWDQETQYF.

The chain combines TRBV6-5 with TRBJ2-1, with 7 bases lining up with TRBD2. The CDR3 consists of 16 residues. CDR1 is MNHEY, CDR2 SVGAGI, per germline. Trimming at V came to 2 bases and at J to 8 bases, leaving 12 bases not matched to a gene. CDR3 amino acids: CASSYGSASGLDEQFF. Here the CDR3 DNA reads TGTGCCAGCAGTTACGGATCGGCTAGCGGTCTCGATGAGCAGTTCTTC.

This clone was seen once. The J gene is TRBJ2-2, the V gene TRBV10-3; TRBD2 matches 12 bases. The CDR3 sequence is 17 residues long. Germline V gene lookup returns CDR1 ENHRY and CDR2 SYGVKD. With V trimmed by 2 bases and J by 6 bases, 7 bases remained unmatched. CDR3 in amino acids: CAISESLAGGPSGELFF. The CDR3 DNA reads TGTGCCATCAGTGAGAGTCTAGCGGGAGGGCCCTCCGGGGAGCTGTTTTTT.

This chain links TRBV21-1 with TRBJ1-1; the table's D call, TRBD1, has no DNA check behind it. TRBV21-1 is labeled a pseudogene. The CDR3 covers 17 residues. The CDR3 DNA sequence: TGTGCCAGCATCGAGACAGGAGCCAGGGGGAAATCGACTGAAGCTTTCTTT. Translated: CASIETGARGKSTEAFF.

This rearrangement joins TRBV6-5 to TRBJ2-2; D is perhaps TRBD2 (6 bases). The CDR3 length is 15 residues. V lost 2 bases to trimming and J lost 9 bases, with 16 bases between them. Germline V gene data show CDR1 as MNHEY and CDR2 as SVGAGI. CDR3 bases: TGTGCCAGCAGTTACCTGACCGGGACTCAGCGGGAGCTGTTTTTT. Its translation: CASSYLTGTQRELFF.

The chain joins TRBV10-3 to TRBJ2-4; TRBD1 aligns across 9 bases. In germline, CDR1 is ENHRY, CDR2 SYGVKD. Trimming removed 2 bases from V and 4 bases from J; junction bases left unmatched: 3. The CDR3 covers 15 residues. CDR3 coding DNA: TGTGCCATCAGTGAGACAGGGGGCGGGAAAAACATTCAGTACTTC. Its protein is CAISETGGGKNIQYF.